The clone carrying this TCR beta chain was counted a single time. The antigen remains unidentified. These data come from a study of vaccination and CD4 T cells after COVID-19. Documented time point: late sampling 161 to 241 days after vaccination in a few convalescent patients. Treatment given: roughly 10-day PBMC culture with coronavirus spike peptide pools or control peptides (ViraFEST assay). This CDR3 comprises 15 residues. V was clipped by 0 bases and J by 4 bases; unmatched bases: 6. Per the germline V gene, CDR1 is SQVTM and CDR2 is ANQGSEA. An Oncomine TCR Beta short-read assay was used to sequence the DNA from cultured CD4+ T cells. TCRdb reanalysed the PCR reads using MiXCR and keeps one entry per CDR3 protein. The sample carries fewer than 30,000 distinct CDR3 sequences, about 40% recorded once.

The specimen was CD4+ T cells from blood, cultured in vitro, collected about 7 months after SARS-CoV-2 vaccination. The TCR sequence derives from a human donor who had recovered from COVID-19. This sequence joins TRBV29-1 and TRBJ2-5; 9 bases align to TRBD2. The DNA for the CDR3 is TGCAGCGTTGAAGATCTGCTAGCGGGACCAGAGACCCAGTACTTC. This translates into CSVEDLLAGPETQYF.